A single sample gave rise to the 23 T cell receptor beta chains below, sequenced in a study of T-cell reconstitution after alpha-beta-depleted transplantation in children (dated by TCRdb to about 2016). In light of the paper, this sample's treatment or condition label describes: allogeneic hematopoietic cell transplantation with graft depleted of TCRalphabeta T cells and CD19 B cells. Library generation was performed with PCR. Sequencing relied on an Illumina HiSeq 2500. To normalize quantification of the TCRbeta repertoire, the TCR libraries were built with molecular barcoding that relied on unique molecular identifiers. TCRdb applied fastp at Q25 and MiXCR to the public reads, then kept only in-frame beta chains. Duplicate CDR3 protein sequences are folded into a single record with the most common DNA and genes. The table for this sample lists approximately 210,000 distinct CDR3 sequences; 17% of them were counted only once. The ten largest clones add up to around two fifths of the sample.

The sequences come from PBMCs, mostly from graft donor cells, collected 360 days after TCRalphabeta/CD19-depleted stem cell transplant. All receptors come from a male patient between 2 and 9 years old who had a stem cell transplant for acute lymphoblastic leukemia, so the T cells may come from the graft donor.

This clonotype has ten or more counts. The chain couples TRBV20-1 to TRBJ2-3, with a weak D call TRBD2 (6 bases). V lost 3 bases and J lost 11, with 9 bases in between. The CDR3 totals 10 residues. CDR1 and CDR2 from the germline V gene are DFQATT and SNEGSKA (reference sequence). The CDR3 region is CSARWGEQYF. In DNA, the CDR3 is TGCAGTGCTAGGTGGGGGGAGCAGTATTTT.

The J gene is TRBJ2-7, the V gene TRBV3-1; D possibly corresponds to TRBD1 (6 bases). The germline V gene has CDR1 LGHDT and CDR2 YNNKEL (reference sequence). The germline V and J ends were trimmed by 4 bases and 5 bases, with 9 bases remaining between them. This CDR3 contains 12 residues. This CDR3 is CASSPGVDEQYF. The CDR3 DNA is TGTGCCAGCAGCCCAGGGGTCGACGAGCAGTACTTC.

This clonotype was seen only a few times. The chain is built from TRBV7-2 and TRBJ1-2; D is unclear. Trimming shortened V by 1 base and J by 2 bases, and 8 bases separated the two germline ends. The CDR3 covers 14 residues. The germline V gene encodes CDR1 SGHTA and CDR2 FQGNSA. CDR3 nucleotides: TGTGCCAGCAGCTTAGGTCACAGCAACTATGGCTACACCTTC. This gives the protein CASSLGHSNYGYTF.

This clonotype was seen a handful of times. The rearrangement links TRBV2 to TRBJ2-2, with 8 bases fitting TRBD1. V lost 5 bases to trimming and J lost 0 bases; unmatched junction nucleotides: 2. The CDR3 has 15 residues. Germline CDR1 SNHLY, CDR2 FYNNEI. CDR3 amino acids: CASSLGQANTGELFF. CDR3 nucleotides: TGTGCCAGCAGTCTGGGACAGGCGAACACCGGGGAGCTGTTTTTT.

This clonotype was counted only a few times. The V and J genes are TRBV21-1 and TRBJ2-5. TRBV21-1 is labeled a pseudogene. The length of the CDR3 is 16 residues. The CDR3 protein is CASSTLGALYQETQYF. The CDR3 DNA reads as TGTGCCAGCAGCACGCTTGGGGCTCTGTACCAAGAGACCCAGTACTTC.

This clonotype was observed a few times. The chain links TRBV29-1 to TRBJ2-1; no clear D. V was cut by 4 bases and J by 6 bases, with 13 bases left in between. This CDR3 is 13 amino acids long. Germline V lookup: CDR1 SQVTM, CDR2 ANQGSEA. CDR3: CSVAARLVNEQFF. DNA for the CDR3: TGCAGCGTTGCGGCTAGGCTGGTCAATGAGCAGTTCTTC.

This chain joins TRBV9 and TRBJ2-3, with a weak D call TRBD2 (5 bases). V was trimmed by 4 bases and J by 10 bases, leaving 25 bases between them. Germline V lookup: CDR1 SGDLS, CDR2 YYNGEE. The CDR3 has 16 amino acids. CDR3 sequence: CASSNSGRPTSGAQYF. CDR3 DNA sequence: TGTGCCAGCAGCAACAGCGGTCGGCCCACCTCCGGAGCGCAGTATTTT.

V is TRBV13 and J is TRBJ1-3; D gene unclear. Deletions cut 2 bases from V and 3 bases from J, with 11 bases between. Germline V lookup: CDR1 PRHDT, CDR2 FYEKMQ (reference sequence). The CDR3 is made up of 15 amino acids. The CDR3 reads CASSLYRLIGNTIYF. The DNA of the CDR3 is TGTGCCAGCAGCTTATATAGGCTCATTGGAAACACCATATATTTT.

This chain links TRBV2 with TRBJ1-1, with a tentative D call TRBD1 (5 bases). V was cut by 4 bases and J by 2 bases, with 11 bases left in between. Germline V gives CDR1 SNHLY, CDR2 FYNNEI. The CDR3 totals 14 residues. CDR3 DNA sequence: TGTGCCAGCAGTGGGACAAGGGGTAACACTGAAGCTTTCTTT. Amino acid sequence: CASSGTRGNTEAFF.

This clonotype was recorded many times. This chain connects TRBV5-5 to TRBJ2-7, with no clear D. Trimming cost V 4 bases and J 4 bases, with 12 bases left between them. Per the germline V gene, CDR1 is SGHKS and CDR2 is YYEKEE (reference sequence). This CDR3 has 13 amino acids. CDR3 DNA: TGTGCCAGCAGCCCGCTACCTTTTTACGAGCAGTACTTC. It codes for CASSPLPFYEQYF.

V usage is TRBV27 and J usage is TRBJ2-4; a weak D match, TRBD2 (5 bases). This CDR3 is 15 amino acids long. Germline V gene sequence: CDR1 MNHEY, CDR2 SMNVEV (reference sequence). Trimming pared 5 bases from V and 7 bases from J, leaving 18 bases between. In nucleotides, the CDR3 is TGTGCCAGCAGTACACAAAACCTCCCGGGGAACATTCAGTACTTC. As protein: CASSTQNLPGNIQYF.

This clonotype turned up a few times. The chain combines TRBV5-1 with TRBJ1-5, with 8 bases aligning to TRBD1. The CDR3 spans 14 residues. Germline-derived CDR1 and CDR2 are SGHRS and YFSETQ. With V trimmed by 4 bases and J by 7 bases, 7 bases remained unmatched. The chain's CDR3 is CASSRTGFGQPQHF. The CDR3, as DNA: TGCGCCAGCAGCCGGACAGGGTTTGGACAGCCCCAGCATTTT.

The chain couples TRBV12-3 or TRBV12-4 to TRBJ2-1; D remains unclear. The length of the CDR3 is 13 residues. V was clipped by 8 bases and J by 6 bases, with 14 bases between them. CDR3 sequence (DNA): TGTGCCAGCGGACCCATCGTATCCAATGAGCAGTTCTTC. Encoded protein: CASGPIVSNEQFF.

This clonotype was counted a single time. Given the absence of the conserved phenylalanine or tryptophan at the CDR3 end, a read error is likely. This chain connects TRBV12-3 or TRBV12-4 to TRBJ1-1; possibly TRBD1 for D (5 bases). The V end was cut by 5 bases, the J end by 1 base, with 14 bases between. The CDR3 loop spans 15 amino acids. CDR3 in amino acids: CASSTGRGRNTEAFS. The CDR3 nucleotides are TGTGCCAGCAGTACGGGACGGGGGAGGAACACTGAAGCTTTCTCT.

The genes are TRBV20-1 and TRBJ1-5; D perhaps matches TRBD1 (5 bases). The germline V and J ends were trimmed by 3 bases and 5 bases, with 11 bases remaining between them. Germline values: CDR1 DFQATT, CDR2 SNEGSKA (reference sequence). CDR3 length equals 13 residues. The CDR3 nucleotides are TGCAGTGCTAGCGCCGGGACCCATCAGCCCCAGCATTTT. This codes for CSASAGTHQPQHF.

This clonotype was detected a few times. J is TRBJ1-4 and V is TRBV12-3 or TRBV12-4; maybe TRBD1 (5 bases). With 7 bases removed from V and 8 bases from J, the gap between germline ends came to 14 bases. The CDR3 consists of 13 residues. Here the CDR3 reads CASTPLRGEKLFF. CDR3 in DNA: TGTGCCAGCACCCCACTAAGGGGAGAAAAACTGTTTTTT.

This clonotype was seen a few times. The V call is TRBV4-2, the J call TRBJ1-1; D gene unclear. Germline values: CDR1 LGHNA, CDR2 YNFKEQ. V was cut by 2 bases and J by 5 bases, with 15 bases left in between. The CDR3 covers 15 residues. The CDR3 region is CASSQNWARRTEAFF. The CDR3 bases are TGTGCCAGCAGCCAAAACTGGGCAAGGAGGACTGAAGCTTTCTTT.

The gene calls are TRBV18 and TRBJ1-4, with TRBD1 matching over 9 bases. The trim removed 4 bases at V and 7 bases at J, leaving 4 bases unmatched. Germline lookup yields CDR1 KGHSH and CDR2 LQKENI. The CDR3 is 14 residues long. CDR3 residues: CASSLDRGLEKLFF. CDR3 coding DNA: TGTGCCAGCTCACTGGACAGGGGTCTTGAAAAACTGTTTTTT.

This clonotype has a handful of counts. The chain recombines TRBV7-7 with TRBJ2-1; no reliable D call. In germline, CDR1 is SSHAT, CDR2 FNYEAQ (reference sequence). The CDR3 consists of 15 residues. The V end was cut by 5 bases, the J end by 2 bases, with 13 bases between. The CDR3 sequence is CASSPRLGAYNEQFF. CDR3 nucleotide sequence: TGTGCCAGCAGCCCCCGCCTCGGAGCCTACAATGAGCAGTTCTTC.

The chain joins TRBV28 to TRBJ1-2; no reliable D call. Germline assignment: CDR1 MDHEN and CDR2 SYDVKM. The CDR3 runs to 13 residues. Trimming pared 4 bases from V and 8 bases from J, leaving 14 bases between. DNA of the CDR3: TGTGCCAGCAGTTCCGATAGCGCCTACGGCTACACCTTC. Translating gives CASSSDSAYGYTF.

V usage is TRBV18 and J usage is TRBJ2-6, with a possible D match to TRBD1 (6 bases). CDR3 size: 14 residues. Trimming removed 5 bases from V and 4 bases from J, with 9 bases in between. The germline gives CDR1 KGHSH, CDR2 LQKENI. The CDR3 sequence is CASSDRTGANVLTF. In DNA form, the CDR3 reads TGTGCCAGCTCAGACAGGACCGGGGCCAACGTCCTGACTTTC.

This clonotype was recorded a few times. The V and J genes are TRBV7-9 and TRBJ1-1; 10 positions match TRBD1. J gave up 6 bases and V 5 bases, and 6 bases lay outside the gene matches. Germline V gene lookup returns CDR1 SEHNR and CDR2 FQNEAQ (reference sequence). The CDR3 loop spans 14 amino acids. DNA for the CDR3: TGTGCCAGCAGCCCCGGGACAGGGGTGTCTGAAGCTTTCTTT. Translating it yields CASSPGTGVSEAFF. Using reference TRBV7-9 and TRBJ1-1 for the parts outside the CDR3, the full variable domain is DTGVSQNPRHKITKRGQNVTFRCDPISEHNRLYWYRQTLGQGPEFLTYFQNEAQLEKSRLLSDRFSAERPKGSFSTLEIQRTEQGDSAMYLCASSPGTGVSEAFFGQGTRLTVV.

This clonotype was seen more than once but under ten times. CDR3 bases: TGTGCCAGCAGCTTAGGTAGACAGGTTCCCTACAATGAGCAGTTCTTC. Translation: CASSLGRQVPYNEQFF. The genes are TRBV7-2 and TRBJ2-1; the D gene is possibly TRBD1 (6 bases). The germline V gene encodes CDR1 SGHTA and CDR2 FQGNSA. The CDR3 covers 16 residues. V lost 1 base and J lost 2, with 12 bases in between.